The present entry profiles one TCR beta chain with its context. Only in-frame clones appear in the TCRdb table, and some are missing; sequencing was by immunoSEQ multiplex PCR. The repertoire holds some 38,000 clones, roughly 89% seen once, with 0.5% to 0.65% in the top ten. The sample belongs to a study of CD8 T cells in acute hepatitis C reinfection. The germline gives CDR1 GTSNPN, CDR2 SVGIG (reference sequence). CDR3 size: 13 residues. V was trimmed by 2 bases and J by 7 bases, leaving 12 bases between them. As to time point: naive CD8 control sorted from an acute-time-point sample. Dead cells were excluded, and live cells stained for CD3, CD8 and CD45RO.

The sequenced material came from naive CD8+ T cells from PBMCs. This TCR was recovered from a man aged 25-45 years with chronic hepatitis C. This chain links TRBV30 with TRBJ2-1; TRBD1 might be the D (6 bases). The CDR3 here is CAWSLWTANEQFF. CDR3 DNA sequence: TGTGCCTGGAGTCTCTGGACAGCAAATGAGCAGTTCTTC.